Following are 24 T cell receptor beta chains from one sample sequenced in a study of T-cell memory formation after mild COVID-19. TCRdb reprocessed the 5' RACE reads with MiXCR, giving one entry per CDR3 protein. The sample has some 350,000 distinct CDR3 sequences, 10% to 15% seen once; the top ten hold about a fifth. The specimen was PBMCs or a T cell subset sorted from them (not recorded which). These receptors all stem from a young man who had mild COVID-19 (a few samples of this study predate the infection). Cell type and time point are not known.

This clonotype was counted a few times. The rearrangement joins TRBV6-6 to TRBJ1-5; D perhaps matches TRBD1 (6 bases). The CDR3 extends over 14 amino acids. Trimming took 4 bases from V and 5 from J, leaving 12 bases between them. CDR1 and CDR2 from the germline V gene are MNHNY and SVGAGI (reference sequence). CDR3 loop: CASSSIRGHQPQHF. In DNA form, the CDR3 reads TGTGCCAGCAGTTCCATCAGGGGTCATCAGCCCCAGCATTTT.

The J gene is TRBJ1-6, the V gene TRBV2, with D tentatively TRBD1 (5 bases). The CDR3 covers 15 residues. CDR1 is SNHLY, CDR2 FYNNEI, per germline. Trimming stripped 5 bases from V and 5 bases from J, with 13 bases between. CDR3 bases: TGTGCCAGCAGTTCGTACGGGACCCATAATTCACCCCTCCACTTT. Translated, it gives CASSSYGTHNSPLHF.

This clonotype was counted a few times. The chain joins TRBV9 to TRBJ2-2; D unresolved. V gave up 0 bases and J gave up 0 bases, with 9 bases separating them. The CDR3 consists of 16 residues. Germline CDR1 and CDR2: SGDLS and YYNGEE. The CDR3 is CASSVVGFANTGELFF. The CDR3 coding sequence is TGTGCCAGCAGCGTAGTTGGGTTCGCGAACACCGGGGAGCTGTTTTTT.

This clonotype was recorded at least ten times. The genes are TRBV7-8 and TRBJ2-7; D is perhaps TRBD1 (5 bases). The CDR3 loop spans 16 amino acids. Germline lookup yields CDR1 SGHVS and CDR2 FQNEAQ. V was clipped by 0 bases and J by 6 bases, with 18 bases between them. The CDR3 is CASSLAPGPGPLEQYF. CDR3 coding DNA: TGTGCCAGCAGCTTAGCCCCCGGACCAGGGCCCCTCGAGCAGTACTTC.

This clonotype was counted only a few times. This chain uses TRBV20-1 with TRBJ2-3; D might be TRBD2 (6 bases). CDR1 and CDR2 (germline): DFQATT, SNEGSKA (reference sequence). V shed 2 bases and J shed 5 bases, with 8 bases lying between them. CDR3 length equals 12 residues. The CDR3 coding sequence is TGCAGTGCTAGAACGCGGGGAGATACGCAGTATTTT. This gives the protein CSARTRGDTQYF.

The chain links TRBV18 to TRBJ2-7; D is unresolved. The V end lost 4 bases, the J end lost 4 bases, and 8 bases lay between the germline ends. The CDR3 totals 12 residues. The germline gives CDR1 KGHSH, CDR2 LQKENI. The CDR3 DNA is TGTGCCAGCTCACTTATCGGGTACGAGCAGTACTTC. It yields the protein CASSLIGYEQYF.

This clonotype was seen a handful of times. The J gene is TRBJ1-6, the V gene TRBV4-3; 8 nucleotides line up with TRBD1. The V segment lost 4 bases and the J segment 8 bases; nucleotides outside the gene matches: 7. The CDR3 is 15 residues long. Germline CDR1 is LGHNA and CDR2 is YSLEER. The CDR3 here is CASSPTPGQDSPLHF. For the CDR3, the DNA is TGCGCCAGCAGCCCTACCCCGGGACAGGATTCACCCCTCCACTTT.

In this sample, this clonotype turned up a few times. DNA for the CDR3: TGCGCCAGCAGCCAAGATAGTAGGGGTAGGCGCAATCAGCCCCAGCATTTT. Amino acid sequence: CASSQDSRGRRNQPQHF. This sequence joins TRBV4-1 and TRBJ1-5, with a possible D match to TRBD1 (5 bases). V shed 0 bases and J shed 2 bases, with 14 bases lying between them. Germline CDR1 MGHRA, CDR2 YSYEKL. The CDR3 has 17 amino acids.

This clonotype was observed a handful of times. The chain recombines TRBV20-1 with TRBJ2-2, with 8 nucleotides matching TRBD2. CDR3 length equals 18 residues. Germline V gene data show CDR1 as DFQATT and CDR2 as SNEGSKA (reference sequence). J was trimmed by 4 bases and V by 1 base; bases with no gene match: 14. CDR3 DNA sequence: TGCAGTGCTAGAGGTCCTATAGGGGCGGGGGGTAGCACCGGGGAGCTGTTTTTT. The encoded protein is CSARGPIGAGGSTGELFF.

In its sample, this clonotype was seen many times. The chain carries TRBV5-1 and TRBJ2-7, with D possibly TRBD1 on 8 matching bases. V gave up 4 bases and J gave up 1 base, with 18 bases separating them. Per germline, CDR1 SGHRS and CDR2 YFSETQ. This CDR3 contains 16 residues. CDR3: CASSGGDRTLSYEQYF. The CDR3 coding sequence is TGCGCCAGCAGCGGGGGGGACAGGACCTTGTCCTACGAGCAGTACTTC. Complete variable domain (other parts from reference TRBV5-1 and TRBJ2-7): KAGVTQTPRYLIKTRGQQVTLSCSPISGHRSVSWYQQTPGQGLQFLFEYFSETQRNKGNFPGRFSGRQFSNSRSEMNVSTLELGDSALYLCASSGGDRTLSYEQYFGPGTRLTVT.

This clonotype was counted at least ten times. V gene TRBV5-1 combines with J gene TRBJ2-7; 10 bases align to TRBD1. Looked up from germline, CDR1 is SGHRS and CDR2 is YFSETQ. With 3 bases clipped from V and 5 bases from J, the junction kept 5 bases outside the gene matches. The CDR3 length is 14 residues. The CDR3 nucleotides read TGCGCCAGCAGCTCTGGACAGGGGGGCGACGAGCAGTACGTC. Its translation: CASSSGQGGDEQYV.

This clonotype was detected a few times. The gene calls are TRBV12-3 or TRBV12-4 and TRBJ1-1; TRBD1 is a possible D gene (5 bases). The CDR3 sequence is 12 residues long. Between the trimmed V and J ends, which lost 6 bases and 11 bases, there was a span of 16 bases. The DNA of the CDR3 is TGTGCCAGCAGCACCCTGGACGGGACGGCTTTCTTT. This translates into CASSTLDGTAFF.

This chain connects TRBV12-3 or TRBV12-4 to TRBJ1-4; tentatively, D is TRBD1 (5 bases). This CDR3 comprises 15 residues. V was cut by 6 bases and J by 4 bases, with 15 bases left in between. CDR3 loop: CASRPRGMINEKLFF. The CDR3 DNA reads as TGTGCCAGCAGGCCTCGGGGGATGATTAATGAAAAACTGTTTTTT.

The genes are TRBV3-1 and TRBJ1-4, with 7 bases identical to TRBD1. Trimming at V came to 4 bases and at J to 8 bases, leaving 7 bases not matched to a gene. The germline gives CDR1 LGHDT, CDR2 YNNKEL (reference sequence). The CDR3 spans 14 residues. CDR3 DNA sequence: TGTGCCAGCAGCCCGGGACAGAGCTTCGAAAAACTGTTTTTT. This encodes CASSPGQSFEKLFF.

J is TRBJ2-3 and V is TRBV5-1; tentatively, D is TRBD1 (6 bases). This CDR3 spans 13 amino acids. Germline CDR1 SGHRS, CDR2 YFSETQ. The V end was cut by 3 bases, the J end by 6 bases, with 11 bases between. The CDR3 protein is CASSWTERDTQYF. The CDR3 coding sequence is TGCGCCAGCAGCTGGACAGAGAGGGATACGCAGTATTTT.

The chain carries TRBV7-9 and TRBJ1-1; D unclear. The V gene's germline CDR1 is SEHNR and CDR2 FQNEAQ (reference sequence). This CDR3 has 9 residues. The CDR3 region has the DNA TGTGCTTCGGGGTCTATGGCTTTCTTT. Translation: CASGSMAFF.

This clonotype has just a few counts. This rearrangement joins TRBV28 to TRBJ2-7; D not certain. The CDR3 runs 14 residues. V shed 5 bases and J shed 3 bases, with 14 bases lying between them. Germline V gene lookup returns CDR1 MDHEN and CDR2 SYDVKM. The CDR3 protein is CASSPSHLLYEQYV. The CDR3 DNA is TGTGCCAGCAGTCCCTCGCACCTCCTCTACGAGCAGTACGTC.

Only a few counts were recorded for this clonotype. The chain couples TRBV7-9 to TRBJ1-4, with D unclear. The CDR3 contains 12 residues. Germline V CDR1 and CDR2: SEHNR, FQNEAQ (reference sequence). Trimming took off 5 bases at V and 7 bases at J, with 8 bases between the two ends. CDR3 amino acids: CASSPPLEKLFF. The CDR3 DNA follows: TGTGCCAGCAGCCCCCCCCTTGAAAAACTGTTTTTT.

This clonotype was found many times. V is TRBV5-1 and J is TRBJ2-3; TRBD1 or TRBD2 may be the D gene (5 bases each). Germline values: CDR1 SGHRS, CDR2 YFSETQ. The CDR3 length is 14 residues. Deletions cut 0 bases from V and 6 bases from J, with 11 bases between. CDR3 sequence reads: CASSLEGPSDTQYF. In nucleotides, the CDR3 is TGCGCCAGCAGCTTGGAGGGACCATCGGATACGCAGTATTTT.

This clonotype was observed a handful of times. The J gene is TRBJ2-2, the V gene TRBV5-1; D is unresolved. Per germline, CDR1 SGHRS and CDR2 YFSETQ. Between the trimmed V and J ends, which lost 5 bases and 2 bases, there was a span of 7 bases. The CDR3 is 13 residues long. CDR3 DNA sequence: TGCGCCAGCAGTGATCCAAACACCGGGGAGCTGTTTTTT. Translated: CASSDPNTGELFF.

The V call is TRBV6-1, the J call TRBJ2-3; 10 bases are shared with TRBD1. The J segment lost 3 bases and the V segment lost 4 bases, leaving 4 bases of the junction unmatched. The CDR3 has 15 amino acids. Germline V gene data show CDR1 as MNHNS and CDR2 as SASEGT. Here the CDR3 DNA reads TGTGCCAGCAGTGTCGGACAGGGGGGAACAGATACGCAGTATTTT. This sequence encodes CASSVGQGGTDTQYF.

This clonotype was seen more than once but under ten times. The chain couples TRBV6-5 to TRBJ1-5; 7 nucleotides line up with TRBD1. V dropped 4 bases and J dropped 10; count of bases not matched to a gene: 10. There are 14 residues in the CDR3. The germline gives CDR1 MNHEY, CDR2 SVGAGI. The CDR3 spells CASSSETGSYPQHF. The DNA of the CDR3 is TGTGCCAGCAGTTCCGAGACAGGGTCATATCCCCAGCATTTT.

The sample holds a few counts of this clonotype. The V gene is TRBV20-1, the J gene TRBJ2-1; D perhaps matches TRBD1 (6 bases). This CDR3 comprises 14 residues. Germline V gene data show CDR1 as DFQATT and CDR2 as SNEGSKA (reference sequence). The germline V and J ends were trimmed by 0 bases and 8 bases, with 14 bases remaining between them. This CDR3 reads CSAREDRARDEQFF. The CDR3 DNA follows: TGCAGTGCTAGAGAGGACAGAGCTCGGGATGAGCAGTTCTTC.

This clonotype was picked up a small number of times. The chain recombines TRBV4-3 with TRBJ2-6; 7 bases fit TRBD2. CDR1 is LGHNA, CDR2 YSLEER, per germline. V dropped 0 bases and J dropped 2; count of bases not matched to a gene: 1. The CDR3 sequence is 16 residues long. This CDR3 is CASSQDGGAGANVLTF. The CDR3 nucleotides read TGCGCCAGCAGCCAAGATGGGGGGGCTGGGGCCAACGTCCTGACTTTC.